A single sample is the source of the 31 T cell receptor beta chains below, sequenced in a study of beta chain features in type 1 diabetes. TCRB transcripts that were expressed got sequenced, as all of the isolated RNA had been reverse transcribed. Repertoires were generated with immunoSEQ multiplex PCR, while TCRdb's copy carries only in-frame clones and drops some. The sample includes about 140,000 clones, less than 10% of them seen just once. Sequencing was done on a sample of central memory CD4+ T cells from blood. The receptors shown here come from a woman in her forties in good health.

This clone has more than one count but fewer than ten. The V and J genes are TRBV7-9 and TRBJ2-1, with 9 bases lining up with TRBD1. There are 15 residues in the CDR3. V dropped 5 bases and J dropped 6; count of bases not matched to a gene: 8. Germline CDR1 SEHNR, CDR2 FQNEAQ (reference sequence). The CDR3 nucleotides are TGTGCCAGCAGCCCCCCCGGGACAGGGACCAATGAGCAGTTCTTC. It specifies CASSPPGTGTNEQFF.

This sequence joins TRBV7-9 and TRBJ2-1; D possibly corresponds to TRBD2 (5 bases). V was trimmed by 3 bases and J by 6 bases, leaving 9 bases between them. This CDR3 is built from 13 residues. Germline loops: CDR1 SEHNR, CDR2 FQNEAQ (reference sequence). The CDR3 nucleotides are TGTGCCAGCAGCTTTCTAGCCGCCAATGAGCAGTTCTTC. The encoded protein is CASSFLAANEQFF.

The genes are TRBV11-1 and TRBJ1-2, with 11 bases aligning to TRBD1. Germline V lookup: CDR1 SGHAT, CDR2 FQDESV (reference sequence). CDR3 length equals 16 residues. The trim removed 8 bases at V and 6 bases at J, leaving 14 bases unmatched. Here the CDR3 DNA reads TGTGCCAGCGGACAGGGATTGGACAGGGGGCGCGATGGCTACACCTTC. Translated: CASGQGLDRGRDGYTF.

This chain connects TRBV7-2 to TRBJ2-2; TRBD2 matches 9 bases. CDR3 length equals 14 residues. Germline V gives CDR1 SGHTA, CDR2 FQGNSA. V lost 1 base and J lost 6; bases outside the gene matches: 0. The CDR3 sequence: CASSLGGGAGELFF. The CDR3 DNA sequence: TGTGCCAGCAGCTTAGGCGGGGGGGCCGGGGAGCTGTTTTTT.

This clone came up a few times. The chain recombines TRBV6-4 with TRBJ1-2; D remains unclear. CDR1 and CDR2 from the germline V gene are MRHNA and SNTAGT. V lost 2 bases and J 7 bases, leaving 14 bases between the germline ends. This CDR3 comprises 14 residues. This CDR3 is CASSDPDRRGGYTF. DNA of the CDR3: TGTGCCAGCAGTGACCCGGACCGGCGGGGTGGCTACACCTTC.

The rearrangement links TRBV19 to TRBJ1-6; possibly TRBD1 for D (5 bases). V lost 10 bases and J lost 5, with 21 bases in between. The CDR3 has 16 amino acids. Germline V gene data show CDR1 as LNHDA and CDR2 as SQIVND (reference sequence). CDR3 amino acids: CATRRSGQGNNSPLHF. The CDR3 nucleotides read TGTGCCACCCGGCGATCAGGGCAGGGTAATAATTCACCCCTCCACTTT.

The table lists this clone with a few counts. V usage is TRBV10-1 and J usage is TRBJ2-3; 7 nucleotides align to TRBD1. Germline V gives CDR1 WNHNN, CDR2 SYGVQD (reference sequence). The CDR3 sequence is 13 residues long. V was pared by 5 bases and J by 4 bases, with 3 bases of the junction left unmatched. The CDR3 bases are TGCGCCAGCAGTTTTGACAGGGCAGATACGCAGTATTTT. Residues: CASSFDRADTQYF.

The V call is TRBV9, the J call TRBJ1-6; D ambiguous. The CDR3 has 14 amino acids. The germline V gene has CDR1 SGDLS and CDR2 YYNGEE. Deletions cut 1 base from V and 5 bases from J, with 7 bases between. CDR3: CASSVLADNSPLHF. The CDR3 DNA sequence: TGTGCCAGCAGCGTATTGGCAGATAATTCACCCCTCCACTTT.

The table lists this clone with many counts. The V and J genes are TRBV7-9 and TRBJ1-1, with D perhaps TRBD1 (6 bases). The V and J ends lost 5 bases and 4 bases respectively, with 17 bases between them. The V gene's germline CDR1 is SEHNR and CDR2 FQNEAQ (reference sequence). This CDR3 has 15 residues. The CDR3 nucleotides read TGTGCCAGCAGCGTAGGGGGAGGGCCGTCCACTGAAGCTTTCTTT. It specifies CASSVGGGPSTEAFF.

The chain carries TRBV12-5 and TRBJ2-7; 7 nucleotides match TRBD1. The CDR3 runs 17 residues. The germline CDR1 and CDR2 sequences are LGHNT and FRNRAP. V trimming: 0 bases; J trimming: 2 bases; junction bases outside the gene matches: 10. CDR3 in amino acids: CASGLVRPSGTAYEQYF. The DNA of the CDR3 is TGTGCTAGTGGTTTGGTACGCCCCTCCGGGACAGCCTACGAGCAGTACTTC.

This clone turned up a few times. The CDR3 DNA reads as TGTGCCAGCAGCTCGGGGACAGCTAGCACAGATACGCAGTATTTT. Protein sequence: CASSSGTASTDTQYF. V usage is TRBV5-4 and J usage is TRBJ2-3; 7 bases are a match to TRBD1. The CDR3 extends over 15 amino acids. The germline V gene has CDR1 SGHNT and CDR2 YYREEE (reference sequence). Germline trimming cut 3 bases from V and 0 bases from J; bases unmatched to any gene: 4. Variable domain in full (rest from reference TRBV5-4 and TRBJ2-3): ETGVTQSPTHLIKTRGQQVTLRCSSQSGHNTVSWYQQALGQGPQFIFQYYREEENGRGNFPPRFSGLQFPNYSSELNVNALELDDSALYLCASSSGTASTDTQYFGPGTRLTVL.

The rearrangement joins TRBV5-1 to TRBJ1-1; D perhaps matches TRBD1 (6 bases). Germline V gives CDR1 SGHRS, CDR2 YFSETQ. This CDR3 region has 14 residues. Trimming removed 4 bases at V and 11 bases at J, with 21 bases between. CDR3 loop: CASSQEGAAGAAFF. Here the CDR3 DNA reads TGCGCCAGCAGCCAAGAAGGGGCGGCAGGGGCCGCTTTCTTT.

The chain combines TRBV19 with TRBJ2-1, with 9 bases fitting TRBD2. CDR1 LNHDA and CDR2 SQIVND come from the germline V gene (reference sequence). There are 17 residues in the CDR3. Trimming removed 1 base from V and 3 bases from J; junction bases left unmatched: 7. CDR3: CASSIGTSVRFYNEQFF. In nucleotides, the CDR3 is TGTGCCAGTAGTATAGGGACTAGCGTAAGATTCTACAATGAGCAGTTCTTC.

The chain carries TRBV5-6 and TRBJ1-4; D is undetermined. Germline CDR1 SGHDT, CDR2 YYEEEE. The V and J ends lost 4 bases and 6 bases respectively, with 10 bases between them. The CDR3 is 13 amino acids. In DNA form, the CDR3 reads TGTGCCAGCAGCAAGAGGGTGGATGAAAAACTGTTTTTT. This encodes CASSKRVDEKLFF.

This clone was counted a few times. The chain links TRBV11-2 to TRBJ1-2; D not certain. Germline CDR1 and CDR2: SGHAT and FQNNGV. The CDR3 length is 16 residues. V gave up 5 bases and J gave up 4 bases, with 20 bases separating them. The CDR3 DNA is TGTGCCAGCAGCCCCGATGGACTGAACCAGGTCTATGGCTACACCTTC. As protein: CASSPDGLNQVYGYTF.

The chain employs TRBV27 and TRBJ1-5, with D perhaps TRBD1 (6 bases). Per the germline V gene, CDR1 is MNHEY and CDR2 is SMNVEV (reference sequence). CDR3 size: 13 residues. The V gene lost 5 bases and the J gene lost 15 bases, with 20 bases spanning the gap. CDR3 nucleotide sequence: TGTGCCAGCAGTGAACAGGGACTAAAAACGCCGCATTTT. It specifies CASSEQGLKTPHF.

The chain joins TRBV5-8 to TRBJ2-3; 11 nucleotides align to TRBD2. The CDR3 runs to 14 residues. The germline CDR1 and CDR2 sequences are SGHTS and YDEGEE. Germline trimming cut 0 bases from V and 8 bases from J; bases unmatched to any gene: 2. The CDR3 reads CASSLGLAGGTQYF. CDR3 in DNA: TGTGCCAGCAGCTTGGGGCTAGCGGGGGGTACGCAGTATTTT.

The CDR3 protein is CASSLWGTGGTPPLHF. DNA of the CDR3: TGTGCCAGCAGTTTATGGGGGACAGGGGGAACGCCACCCCTCCACTTT. This chain connects TRBV27 to TRBJ1-6, with 11 bases aligning to TRBD1. Germline lookup yields CDR1 MNHEY and CDR2 SMNVEV (reference sequence). After removal of 1 base from V and 11 bases from J, the junction contained 7 bases not matched to a gene. The CDR3 covers 16 residues.

This clone was counted only a few times. V and J are TRBV27 and TRBJ2-1; D may be TRBD2 (7 bases). Trimming took 6 bases from V and 15 from J, leaving 18 bases between them. Germline V lookup: CDR1 MNHEY, CDR2 SMNVEV (reference sequence). The CDR3 totals 12 residues. The CDR3 nucleotides are TGTGCCAGCAGCCCAACTGGGGGGGCGTGGTTCTTC. Encoded protein: CASSPTGGAWFF.

This clone appeared many times. The rearrangement links TRBV7-2 to TRBJ2-7; 12 bases map to TRBD1. Looked up from germline, CDR1 is SGHTA and CDR2 is FQGNSA. The V gene end was trimmed by 5 bases and the J gene end by 6 bases; junction bases not matched to a gene: 11. This CDR3 is 16 amino acids long. Here the CDR3 DNA reads TGTGCCAGCAGCCGAACAAGGGACAGGGGGCGCTCCGAGCAGTACTTC. Protein: CASSRTRDRGRSEQYF.

This clone has just a few counts. V usage is TRBV6-1 and J usage is TRBJ1-2; 7 bases fit TRBD1. The CDR3 is made up of 12 amino acids. The V gene's germline CDR1 is MNHNS and CDR2 SASEGT. Trimming at V came to 6 bases and at J to 8 bases, leaving 6 bases not matched to a gene. CDR3 coding DNA: TGTGCCAGCAGAAATAGGGGGCAAGGCTACACCTTC. Translation: CASRNRGQGYTF.

The rearrangement joins TRBV5-1 to TRBJ2-5; 9 nucleotides align to TRBD1. The CDR3 extends over 14 amino acids. The germline CDR1 and CDR2 sequences are SGHRS and YFSETQ. Unmatched junction bases numbered 4, after V lost 0 bases and J lost 7 bases. The DNA for the CDR3 is TGCGCCAGCAGCTTGGGAACAGGGGGCGGGACCCAGTACTTC. This codes for CASSLGTGGGTQYF.

About this clone: The DNA is omitted, as the CDR3 cannot be located on it reliably, and the CDR3 follows TCRdb's listing. The chain has TRBV23-1 and TRBJ1-4; the table's D call of TRBD1 was not tested on the DNA. TRBV23-1 is noted as an ORF with a role that remains uncertain. The CDR3 numbers 19 amino acids, ends counted. CDR3 protein: CASSGTGGDVSPLMKNCFF.

This clone came up many times. The chain links TRBV5-1 to TRBJ1-6; 8 nucleotides line up with TRBD1. Looked up from germline, CDR1 is SGHRS and CDR2 is YFSETQ. The CDR3 is 16 amino acids. The junction had 8 bases not matched to a gene; V was cut back by 1 base and J by 8 bases. CDR3 region: CASSLRLRGPDSPLHF. CDR3 bases: TGCGCCAGCAGCTTGCGGCTCAGGGGGCCCGATTCACCCCTCCACTTT.

The V call is TRBV27, the J call TRBJ2-3, with D maybe TRBD2 (6 bases). The V gene lost 2 bases and the J gene lost 2 bases, with 11 bases spanning the gap. The germline V gene encodes CDR1 MNHEY and CDR2 SMNVEV (reference sequence). CDR3 length: 15 residues. The CDR3 region has the DNA TGTGCCAGCAGTTTAATCGCTAGCGTCACAGATACGCAGTATTTT. This sequence encodes CASSLIASVTDTQYF.

This clone appeared a few times. V is TRBV28 and J is TRBJ1-2; D remains ambiguous. Germline CDR1 MDHEN, CDR2 SYDVKM. The germline V and J ends were trimmed by 3 bases and 3 bases, with 11 bases remaining between them. There are 14 residues in the CDR3. The CDR3 loop reads CASSLLIYDYGYTF. CDR3 in DNA: TGTGCCAGCAGTTTGCTCATCTATGACTATGGCTACACCTTC.

V usage is TRBV6-6 and J usage is TRBJ2-7; 7 bases line up with TRBD1. Germline V lookup: CDR1 MNHNY, CDR2 SVGAGI (reference sequence). The CDR3 covers 14 residues. Germline trimming cut 5 bases from V and 2 bases from J; bases unmatched to any gene: 6. The CDR3 coding sequence is TGTGCCAGCAGTAGGGACAGCTTAGCCTACGAGCAGTACTTC. Translated: CASSRDSLAYEQYF.

This clone has only a few counts. The J gene is TRBJ2-5, the V gene TRBV19; maybe TRBD2 (6 bases). The CDR3 sequence is 15 residues long. CDR1 and CDR2 (germline): LNHDA, SQIVND (reference sequence). The V gene lost 7 bases and the J gene lost 1 base, with 16 bases spanning the gap. Here the CDR3 DNA reads TGTGCCAGTACCTCATTGGGCGGGGCCCAAGAGACCCAGTACTTC. It yields the protein CASTSLGGAQETQYF.

This clone was counted only a few times. The J gene is TRBJ2-7, the V gene TRBV25-1; TRBD1 matches at 10 bases. The V gene end was trimmed by 6 bases and the J gene end by 3 bases; junction bases not matched to a gene: 8. Germline assignment: CDR1 MGHDK and CDR2 SYGVNS. The CDR3 is 15 residues long. The CDR3 is CASSDPTGGFYEQYF. As DNA, the CDR3 is TGTGCCAGCAGCGACCCGACAGGGGGCTTCTACGAGCAGTACTTC.

The rearrangement links TRBV5-4 to TRBJ1-4; TRBD1 agrees at 7 bases. Germline CDR1 SGHNT, CDR2 YYREEE (reference sequence). V lost 2 bases, J lost 3 bases, and 1 base stayed unmatched. CDR3 size: 14 residues. CDR3 DNA sequence: TGTGCCAGCAGCTTTGACAGGGCTAATGAAAAACTGTTTTTT. Its translation is CASSFDRANEKLFF.

This clone was observed a few times. The chain joins TRBV27 to TRBJ1-2; 7 positions agree with TRBD1. CDR3 length: 14 residues. The junction had 7 bases not matched to a gene; V was cut back by 5 bases and J by 4 bases. Germline V lookup: CDR1 MNHEY, CDR2 SMNVEV (reference sequence). The CDR3 coding sequence is TGTGCCAGCAGTCCAGGAAGGACAGGCTATGGCTACACCTTC. Protein sequence: CASSPGRTGYGYTF.